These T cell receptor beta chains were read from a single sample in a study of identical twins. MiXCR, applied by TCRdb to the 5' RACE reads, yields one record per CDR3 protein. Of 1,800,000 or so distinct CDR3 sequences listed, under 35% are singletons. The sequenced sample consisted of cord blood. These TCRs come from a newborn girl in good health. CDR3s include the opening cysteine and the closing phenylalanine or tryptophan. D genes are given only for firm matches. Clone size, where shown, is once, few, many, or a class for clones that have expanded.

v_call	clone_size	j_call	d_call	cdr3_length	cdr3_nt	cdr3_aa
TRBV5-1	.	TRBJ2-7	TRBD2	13	TGCGCCAGCAGGACTAGCGGGGGTCACGAGCAGTACTTC	CASRTSGGHEQYF
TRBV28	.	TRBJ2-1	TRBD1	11	TGTGCCAGCAGTCTTGACAGGGGGAAGTTCTTC	CASSLDRGKFF
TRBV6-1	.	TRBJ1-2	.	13	TGTGCCAGCAGTGAACTGGGGCGCCATGGCTACACCTTC	CASSELGRHGYTF
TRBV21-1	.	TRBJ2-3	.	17	TGTGCCAGCAGCAATCCCCACAGGGGGGGTCGGACAGATACGCAGTATTTT	CASSNPHRGGRTDTQYF
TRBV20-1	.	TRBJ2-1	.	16	TGCAGTGCTAGAGATCTAAAAGCGGACTCCTACAATGAGCAGTTCTTC	CSARDLKADSYNEQFF
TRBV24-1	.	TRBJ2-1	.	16	TGTGCCACCCGTGACGGTCCCTCGAGCTCCTACAATGAGCAGTTCTTC	CATRDGPSSSYNEQFF
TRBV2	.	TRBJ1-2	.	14	TGTGTCAGCAGTGAAGTAAACCGCGTCTATGGCTACACCTTC	CVSSEVNRVYGYTF
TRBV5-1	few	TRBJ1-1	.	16	TGCGCCAGCAGCTCCCCACTCGGACGTGTGGGGACTGAAGCTTTCTTT	CASSSPLGRVGTEAFF
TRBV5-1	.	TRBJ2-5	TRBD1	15	TGCGCCAGCAGCTCGGGGGACAGGGACCAAGAGACCCAGTACTTC	CASSSGDRDQETQYF
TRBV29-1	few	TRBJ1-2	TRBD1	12	TGCAGCGTGGGACGACAGGGCTATGGCTACACCTTC	CSVGRQGYGYTF
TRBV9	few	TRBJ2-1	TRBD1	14	TGTGCCAGCAGCGTAGGACAGGGGGGCAATGAGCAGTTCTTC	CASSVGQGGNEQFF
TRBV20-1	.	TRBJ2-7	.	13	TGCAGTGCTAGAGAAGGCGAATACTACGAGCAGTACTTC	CSAREGEYYEQYF
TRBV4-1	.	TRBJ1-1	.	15	TGCGCCAGCAGCCAAGTTCGGGGAAACGACACTGAAGCTTTCTTT	CASSQVRGNDTEAFF
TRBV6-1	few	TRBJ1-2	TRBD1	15	TGTGCCAGCACCTCGAACAGGGGCTCCAACTATGGCTACACCTTC	CASTSNRGSNYGYTF
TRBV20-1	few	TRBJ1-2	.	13	TGCAGTGCTAGAGATCAAACTAACTATGGCTACACCTTC	CSARDQTNYGYTF
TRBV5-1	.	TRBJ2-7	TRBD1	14	TGCGCCAGCAGCTTGGGGAACAGGGGCTACGAGCAGTACTTC	CASSLGNRGYEQYF
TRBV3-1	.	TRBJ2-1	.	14	TGTGCCAGCAGCCAAGAGGGACTCTCCAATGAGCAGTTCTTC	CASSQEGLSNEQFF
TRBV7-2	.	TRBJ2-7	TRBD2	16	TGTGCCAGCAGCCAGGGAGCTAGCGGGAGGGGGTACGAGCAGTACTTC	CASSQGASGRGYEQYF
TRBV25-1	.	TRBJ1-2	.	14	TGTGCCAGCAGTGAATCGGGGGTTGCCTATGGCTACACCTTC	CASSESGVAYGYTF
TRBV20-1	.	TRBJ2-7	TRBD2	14	TGCAGTGCTAGAGCGCTAGCGGCTTGGTACGAGCAGTACTTC	CSARALAAWYEQYF